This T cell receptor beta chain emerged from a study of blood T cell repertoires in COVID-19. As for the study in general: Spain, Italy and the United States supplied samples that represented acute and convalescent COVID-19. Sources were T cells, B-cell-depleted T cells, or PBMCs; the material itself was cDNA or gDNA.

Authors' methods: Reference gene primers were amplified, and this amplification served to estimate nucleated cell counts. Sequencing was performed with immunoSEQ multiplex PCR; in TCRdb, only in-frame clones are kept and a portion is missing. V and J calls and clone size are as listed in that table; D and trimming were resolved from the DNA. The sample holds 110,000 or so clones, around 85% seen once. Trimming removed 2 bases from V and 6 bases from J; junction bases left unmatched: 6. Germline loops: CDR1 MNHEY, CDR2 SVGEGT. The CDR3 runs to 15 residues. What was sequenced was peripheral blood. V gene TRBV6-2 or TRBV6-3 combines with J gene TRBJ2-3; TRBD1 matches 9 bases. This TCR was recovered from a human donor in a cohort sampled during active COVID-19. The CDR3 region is CASSYGGQGGDTQYF. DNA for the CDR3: TGTGCCAGCAGTTACGGGGGACAGGGCGGGGATACGCAGTATTTT.